The 10 T cell receptor beta chains reported below all come from one sample, sequenced in a study of Ad26.COV2.S vaccination and SARS-CoV-2 variants. Clones were read by immunoSEQ multiplex PCR, and TCRdb kept only the in-frame ones, dropping some. Here the sample spans 400,000 to 450,000 clones, about nine tenths being singletons. As for treatment: some 20 received Ad26.COV2.S at low or high dose, single or two shots; about 5 received placebo; per-sample allocation not given. The investigators took samples on day 63 after the first vaccine or placebo injection. Sequenced here: peripheral blood, sampled in a trial of Ad26.COV2.S vaccine versus placebo. The origin of the receptors is a person aged 18-60 years who received the Ad26.COV2.S COVID-19 vaccine or a placebo.

To note about this clone: The junction shows a germline mismatch at one end, possibly a read error. The rearrangement links TRBV6-5 to TRBJ2-3; either TRBD1 or TRBD2 may supply D (5 bases each). This CDR3 spans 14 amino acids. Germline V CDR1 and CDR2: MNHEY, SVGAGI. Here the CDR3 DNA reads TGTGCCAGCAGTTTAGGTTTCGGGGCAGACACGCAGTATTTT. Its translation: CASSLGFGADTQYF.

The genes are TRBV3-1 (or the pseudogene TRBV3-2) and TRBJ2-5; TRBD2 matches 8 bases. The V gene end was trimmed by 1 base and the J gene end by 2 bases; junction bases not matched to a gene: 6. Germline V lookup: CDR1 LGHDT, CDR2 YNNKEL (reference sequence). The length of the CDR3 is 16 residues. CDR3 sequence: CASSQGGGGRQETQYF. In nucleotides, the CDR3 is TGTGCCAGCAGCCAAGGTGGCGGGGGGCGGCAAGAGACCCAGTACTTC.

The chain carries TRBV2 and TRBJ2-2; no clear D gene. CDR1 SNHLY and CDR2 FYNNEI come from the germline V gene. Trimming cost V 7 bases and J 5 bases, with 11 bases left between them. The CDR3 runs 13 residues. CDR3 amino acids: CASTQRATGELFF. The CDR3 coding sequence is TGTGCCAGCACCCAAAGGGCAACCGGGGAGCTGTTTTTT.

The chain is built from TRBV10-3 and TRBJ1-3; no firm D call. The CDR3 consists of 11 residues. Germline V gene lookup returns CDR1 ENHRY and CDR2 SYGVKD. The ends were cut back, 10 bases at V and 0 bases at J, with 4 bases in the middle. This CDR3 reads CATRSGNTIYF. CDR3 sequence (DNA): TGTGCCACCCGCTCTGGAAACACCATATATTTT.

The rearrangement uses TRBV6-5 and TRBJ2-1; D tentatively fits TRBD1 or TRBD2 (5 bases each). V lost 10 bases, J lost 10 bases, and 23 bases lay in between. Germline-derived CDR1 and CDR2 are MNHEY and SVGAGI. The CDR3 has 14 amino acids. CDR3 DNA sequence: TGTGCCACCGGGGACCTGGGGTCCAAAGGGGAGCAGTTCTTC. It translates to CATGDLGSKGEQFF.

CDR3 DNA sequence: TGTGCCAGTTCCCTTAGCGTCCGGGGGAGTGTTCTTTACGAGCAGTACTTC. Translation gives CASSLSVRGSVLYEQYF. The chain carries TRBV7-8 and TRBJ2-7, with D possibly matching TRBD2 (6 bases). V shed 9 bases and J shed 4 bases, with 28 bases lying between them. This CDR3 region has 17 residues. The germline V gene encodes CDR1 SGHVS and CDR2 FQNEAQ. Looking up the rest from reference TRBV7-8 and TRBJ2-7 gives the full variable domain: GAGVSQSPRYKVAKRGQDVALRCDPISGHVSLFWYQQALGQGPEFLTYFQNEAQLDKSGLPSDRFFAERPEGSVSTLKIQRTQQEDSAVYLCASSLSVRGSVLYEQYFGPGTRLTVT.

This chain connects TRBV28 to TRBJ1-5; no clear D. This CDR3 has 14 residues. The germline V gene encodes CDR1 MDHEN and CDR2 SYDVKM. Trimming left V 5 bases short and J 8 bases short, with 16 bases between. The CDR3 DNA follows: TGTGCCAGCAGTAAATCGGGCCTCGGGAAGCCCCAGCATTTT. Protein: CASSKSGLGKPQHF.

This chain links TRBV7-2 with TRBJ1-3, with D unresolved. V was clipped by 5 bases and J by 0 bases, with 11 bases between them. Germline lookup yields CDR1 SGHTA and CDR2 FQGNSA. The CDR3 totals 15 residues. CDR3 sequence reads: CASSPTSGSGNTIYF. CDR3 DNA: TGTGCCAGCAGCCCCACGAGCGGCTCTGGAAACACCATATATTTT.

This clone was observed once. The chain couples TRBV6-5 to TRBJ1-2; 7 bases agree with TRBD1. This CDR3 is 15 amino acids long. V lost 6 bases, J lost 1 base, and 8 bases stayed unmatched. CDR1 is MNHEY and CDR2 is SVGAGI in the germline V gene. CDR3 nucleotides: TGTGCCAGCAGGCCCCGGGACAGTTATAACTATGGCTACACCTTC. Encoded protein: CASRPRDSYNYGYTF.

The chain links TRBV5-4 to TRBJ2-5; the match to TRBD2 covers 8 bases. CDR3 length: 16 amino acids. Per the germline V gene, CDR1 is SGHNT and CDR2 is YYREEE (reference sequence). The V gene end was trimmed by 0 bases and the J gene end by 4 bases; junction bases not matched to a gene: 8. The CDR3 DNA reads as TGTGCCAGCAGCTTGGTCCCCATAGCGGGGATAGAGACCCAGTACTTC. Its protein product is CASSLVPIAGIETQYF. The whole variable domain, remainder taken from reference TRBV5-4 and TRBJ2-5, is ETGVTQSPTHLIKTRGQQVTLRCSSQSGHNTVSWYQQALGQGPQFIFQYYREEENGRGNFPPRFSGLQFPNYSSELNVNALELDDSALYLCASSLVPIAGIETQYFGPGTRLLVL.